Below are 6 T cell receptor beta chains sequenced from a single sample in a study of cytomegalovirus exposure and HLA in healthy donors. The PCR ran on 60 Vbeta and 13 Jbeta primers. Clones were read by immunoSEQ multiplex PCR, and TCRdb kept only the in-frame ones, dropping some. The repertoire holds just over 150,000 clones, with roughly 72% as singletons. The sample was PBMCs. These receptors were collected from a man aged 40-55 years in good health and CMV-seropositive.

This clone was seen once. The chain employs TRBV27 and TRBJ2-7; TRBD2 agrees at 8 bases. The germline gives CDR1 MNHEY, CDR2 SMNVEV (reference sequence). The length of the CDR3 is 15 residues. V gave up 4 bases and J gave up 0 bases; unmatched junction bases: 5. As DNA, the CDR3 is TGTGCCAGCAGTTATAGCGGGACATTCTCCTACGAGCAGTACTTC. Translated: CASSYSGTFSYEQYF.

This chain joins TRBV7-2 and TRBJ1-4; D is unclear. The V and J ends lost 4 bases and 2 bases respectively, with 8 bases between them. This CDR3 is 14 amino acids long. Germline V gives CDR1 SGHTA, CDR2 FQGNSA. CDR3: CASSSQRTNEKLFF. The CDR3 DNA follows: TGTGCCAGCAGCTCCCAGAGGACTAATGAAAAACTGTTTTTT.

About this clone: Mismatch with germline at one junction end may stem from a read error. The chain is built from TRBV7-9 and TRBJ2-4, with 8 bases that match TRBD1. CDR3 size: 12 residues. The germline CDR1 and CDR2 sequences are SEHNR and FQNEAQ (reference sequence). The CDR3 here is CASSLAGQDFNF. CDR3 sequence (DNA): TGTGCCAGCAGCTTGGCGGGACAGGATTTCAACTTC.

The V call is TRBV19, the J call TRBJ1-4; TRBD1 aligns across 7 bases. The CDR3 sequence is 14 residues long. After removal of 5 bases from V and 8 bases from J, the junction contained 8 bases not matched to a gene. From germline, CDR1 is LNHDA and CDR2 SQIVND (reference sequence). The CDR3, as DNA: TGTGCCAGTAGTCTACAGGGGTTTAGGGAAAAACTGTTTTTT. Protein product: CASSLQGFREKLFF. Looking up the rest from reference TRBV19 and TRBJ1-4 gives the full variable domain: DGGITQSPKYLFRKEGQNVTLSCEQNLNHDAMYWYRQDPGQGLRLIYYSQIVNDFQKGDIAEGYSVSREKKESFPLTVTSAQKNPTAFYLCASSLQGFREKLFFGSGTQLSVL.

The chain carries TRBV2 and TRBJ1-2; D is unclear. Germline values: CDR1 SNHLY, CDR2 FYNNEI. V lost 7 bases and J lost 2, with 11 bases in between. The CDR3 length is 13 residues. CDR3 protein: CASTALGNYGYTF. CDR3 nucleotides: TGTGCCAGCACCGCGCTAGGAAACTATGGCTACACCTTC.

The V gene is TRBV4-1, the J gene TRBJ2-4, with 11 positions matching TRBD1. CDR1 is MGHRA and CDR2 is YSYEKL in the germline V gene. The CDR3 has 16 amino acids. V was pared by 1 base and J by 7 bases, with 6 bases of the junction left unmatched. This chain's CDR3 is CASSQAGQGGRNIQYF. The CDR3 nucleotides are TGCGCCAGCAGCCAAGCGGGACAGGGGGGCCGGAACATTCAGTACTTC.